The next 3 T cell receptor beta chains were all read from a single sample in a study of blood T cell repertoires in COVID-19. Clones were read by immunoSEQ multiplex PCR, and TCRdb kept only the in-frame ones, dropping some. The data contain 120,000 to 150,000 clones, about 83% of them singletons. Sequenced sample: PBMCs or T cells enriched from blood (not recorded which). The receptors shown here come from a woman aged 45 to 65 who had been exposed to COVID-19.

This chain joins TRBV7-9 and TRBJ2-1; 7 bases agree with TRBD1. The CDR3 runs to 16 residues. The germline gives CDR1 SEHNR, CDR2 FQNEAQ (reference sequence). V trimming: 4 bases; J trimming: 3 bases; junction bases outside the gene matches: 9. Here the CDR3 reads CASSSPRGLHYNEQFF. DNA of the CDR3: TGTGCCAGCAGCTCTCCTAGGGGGCTTCACTACAATGAGCAGTTCTTC.

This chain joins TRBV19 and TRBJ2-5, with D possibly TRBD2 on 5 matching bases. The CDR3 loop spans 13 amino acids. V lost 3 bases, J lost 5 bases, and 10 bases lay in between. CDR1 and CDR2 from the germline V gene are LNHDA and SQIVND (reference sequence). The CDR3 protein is CASSMYGEETQYF. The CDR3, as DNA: TGTGCCAGTAGTATGTACGGGGAGGAGACCCAGTACTTC.

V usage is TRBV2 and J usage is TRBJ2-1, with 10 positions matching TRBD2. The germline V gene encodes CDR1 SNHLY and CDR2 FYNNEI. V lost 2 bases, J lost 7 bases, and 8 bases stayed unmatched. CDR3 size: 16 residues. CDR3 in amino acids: CASSETSGKGGNEQFF. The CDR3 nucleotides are TGTGCCAGCAGTGAAACTAGCGGGAAGGGAGGGAATGAGCAGTTCTTC.